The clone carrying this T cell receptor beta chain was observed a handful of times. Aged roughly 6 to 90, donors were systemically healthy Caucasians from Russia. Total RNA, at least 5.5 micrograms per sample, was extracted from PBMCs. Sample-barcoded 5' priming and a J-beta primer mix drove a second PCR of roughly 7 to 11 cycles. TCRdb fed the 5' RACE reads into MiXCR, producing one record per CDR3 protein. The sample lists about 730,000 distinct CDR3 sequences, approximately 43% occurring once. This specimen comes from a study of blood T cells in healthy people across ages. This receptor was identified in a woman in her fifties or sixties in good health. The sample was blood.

The CDR3 protein is CSARGASGSDTQYF. Here the CDR3 DNA reads TGCAGTGCCCGAGGGGCTAGCGGGAGTGATACGCAGTATTTT. V and J are TRBV20-1 and TRBJ2-3; TRBD2 agrees at 10 bases. The CDR3 covers 14 residues. With 6 bases clipped from V and 6 bases from J, the junction kept 9 bases outside the gene matches. The germline CDR1 and CDR2 sequences are DFQATT and SNEGSKA (reference sequence).